The 8 T cell receptor beta chains below were found in one sample sequenced in a study of blood T cells in healthy people across ages. It was with a sample-barcoded 5' primer and a J-beta primer mix that a second PCR of roughly 6 to 12 cycles was run. From the 5' RACE reads, TCRdb called clonotypes with MiXCR, one entry per CDR3 protein. Of approximately 960,000 distinct CDR3 sequences listed, around 29% are singletons. This sample was also put to use in a study of T cells of mothers and their children.

Sequenced sample: blood. The receptor set was obtained from a woman between 40 and 50 years old in good health.

Comments on this clonotype: A read error may explain this, as a much larger clone is one base away. V gene TRBV12-3 or TRBV12-4 combines with J gene TRBJ2-1, with 7 positions matching TRBD1. The CDR3 runs to 14 residues. V shed 5 bases, J shed 6 bases, and the junction held 7 bases outside the gene matches. CDR3 sequence: CASSSGAGGNEQFF. Here the CDR3 DNA reads TGTGCCAGCAGTAGTGGGGCAGGGGGCAATGAGCAGTTCTTC.

This clonotype was counted ten times or more. The chain is built from TRBV20-1 and TRBJ2-7; 8 bases are a match to TRBD2. Losses at the gene ends were 3 bases for V and 4 bases for J; bases not matched to a gene: 2. Germline V gene sequence: CDR1 DFQATT, CDR2 SNEGSKA (reference sequence). The CDR3 runs 12 residues. Here the CDR3 reads CSASGGVYEQYF. As DNA, the CDR3 is TGCAGTGCTAGCGGGGGGGTTTACGAGCAGTACTTC.

This clonotype has a handful of counts. Mismatch with germline at one junction end may stem from a read error. Here the CDR3 reads CTSSSRDRREAFF. The DNA of the CDR3 is TGTACCAGCAGCTCCCGGGACAGGCGTGAAGCTTTCTTT. This chain links TRBV7-9 with TRBJ1-1; 8 bases line up with TRBD1. This CDR3 has 13 residues. Germline assignment: CDR1 SEHNR and CDR2 FQNEAQ (reference sequence).

The V gene is TRBV19, the J gene TRBJ2-7, with 7 positions matching TRBD1. Germline CDR1 is LNHDA and CDR2 is SQIVND (reference sequence). This CDR3 has 15 residues. Losses at the gene ends were 5 bases for V and 2 bases for J; bases not matched to a gene: 9. The CDR3, as DNA: TGTGCCAGTAGTCTCAACAGGGGTCACCCCTACGAGCAGTACTTC. Translated: CASSLNRGHPYEQYF.

This clonotype was recorded at least ten times. The chain uses TRBV3-1 and TRBJ2-1; D remains unclear. V was clipped by 0 bases and J by 1 base, with 7 bases between them. The CDR3 loop spans 15 amino acids. Per germline, CDR1 LGHDT and CDR2 YNNKEL (reference sequence). CDR3 in amino acids: CASSQERGSYNEQFF. The CDR3 DNA sequence: TGTGCCAGCAGCCAAGAGCGAGGTTCCTACAATGAGCAGTTCTTC.

This clonotype was counted ten times or more. The chain is built from TRBV5-5 and TRBJ2-7, with D possibly matching TRBD2 (5 bases). CDR1 and CDR2 (germline): SGHKS, YYEKEE (reference sequence). V was trimmed by 3 bases and J by 7 bases, leaving 11 bases between them. The CDR3 covers 12 residues. Here the CDR3 reads CASSYYRGEQYF. The CDR3, as DNA: TGTGCCAGCAGCTACTACCGGGGAGAGCAGTACTTC.

About this clonotype: Compared with germline, one end of the junction differs, possibly owing to a read error. The chain uses TRBV4-1 and TRBJ1-2; D uncertain. Germline loops: CDR1 MGHRA, CDR2 YSYEKL. The length of the CDR3 is 15 residues. CDR3 nucleotide sequence: TGCGCCGGCAGCCTCCAGACTACCGCAAGGAATGGCTACACCTTC. Its protein is CAGSLQTTARNGYTF.

In its sample, this clonotype was seen a few times. The V gene is TRBV7-2, the J gene TRBJ1-2; D is perhaps TRBD1 (5 bases). Germline V gives CDR1 SGHTA, CDR2 FQGNSA. The CDR3 covers 16 residues. V was cut by 5 bases and J by 4 bases, with 20 bases left in between. The CDR3 bases are TGTGCCAGCAGCGCCGATTACTTGGGGACCCTCTATGGCTACACCTTC. Its protein product is CASSADYLGTLYGYTF.